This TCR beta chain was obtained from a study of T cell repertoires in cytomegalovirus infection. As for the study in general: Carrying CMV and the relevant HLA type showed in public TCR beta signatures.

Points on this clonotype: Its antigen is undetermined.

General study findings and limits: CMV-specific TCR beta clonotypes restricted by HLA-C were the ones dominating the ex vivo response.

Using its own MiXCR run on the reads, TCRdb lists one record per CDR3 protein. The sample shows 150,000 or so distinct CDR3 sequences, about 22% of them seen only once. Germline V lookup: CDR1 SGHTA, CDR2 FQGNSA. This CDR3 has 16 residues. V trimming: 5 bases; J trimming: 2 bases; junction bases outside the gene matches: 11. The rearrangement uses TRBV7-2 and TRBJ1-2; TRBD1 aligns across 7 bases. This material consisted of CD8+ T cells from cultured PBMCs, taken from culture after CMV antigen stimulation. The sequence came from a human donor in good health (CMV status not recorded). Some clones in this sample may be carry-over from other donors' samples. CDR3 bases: TGTGCCAGCAGCCTCTTAAGCGGGACAGCAAACTATGGCTACACCTTC. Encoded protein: CASSLLSGTANYGYTF.